This T cell receptor beta chain was recovered during a study of T cell clonotyping in hematopoietic cell transplantation. Study results and limitations: Recipient TCR diversity dropped after transplant; expanded clonotypes rose from day 30 to 180.

Germline lookup yields CDR1 LGHNA and CDR2 YNFKEQ. Trimming left V 2 bases short and J 4 bases short, with 9 bases between. This CDR3 has 14 residues. The assay was immunoSEQ multiplex PCR, and TCRdb's table has in-frame clones only and misses some. The data show some 8,000 clones, 85% to 90% seen once. About this clone itself: Its cognate antigen is unknown.

The sequences come from peripheral blood mononuclear cells, collected at the time of graft-versus-host disease after allogeneic stem cell transplant. V gene TRBV4-2 combines with J gene TRBJ1-3; the D is unclear. The TCR comes from a male patient between 60 and 69 years old who had an allogeneic stem cell transplant from a related donor, so the T cells may come from the graft donor. Some clones in this sample may be carry-over from other donors' samples. The CDR3 spells CASSQNGGGNTIYF. As DNA, the CDR3 is TGTGCCAGCAGCCAAAACGGTGGCGGAAACACCATATATTTT.